This TCR beta chain was retrieved from a study of T cells in Graves' hyperthyroidism and ophthalmopathy. RNA transcripts yielded amplified TCR beta CDR3 regions. HTBI primers were the set used in a first-round RT-PCR of the TCR CDR3. From the multiplex PCR reads, TCRdb called clonotypes with MiXCR, one entry per CDR3 protein. The sample shows hundreds of thousands of distinct CDR3 sequences, about 14% of them seen only once. In regard to this clonotype: The antigen remains undetermined.

The V gene end was trimmed by 2 bases and the J gene end by 4 bases; junction bases not matched to a gene: 6. There are 15 residues in the CDR3. The germline gives CDR1 SQVTM, CDR2 ANQGSEA. Whole-study findings and limits: The model predicted ophthalmopathy a median 6.5 months before onset.

Each diagnosis drew on symptoms, thyroxine, TRAb, thyroid ultrasound and orbital computed tomography findings. The sequenced sample consisted of blood. The chain carries TRBV29-1 and TRBJ2-7; 12 bases line up with TRBD1. The receptor comes from a woman aged 50 to 60 with Graves' ophthalmopathy. The CDR3 nucleotides read TGCAGCGTTGAACCGCGGGACAGGGGGCATTACGAGCAGTACTTC. It codes for CSVEPRDRGHYEQYF.